The 6 T cell receptor beta chains given below trace back to one sample, sequenced in a study of shared clonotypes between healthy human individuals. Data came from immunoSEQ multiplex PCR; TCRdb stores just in-frame clones and leaves some out. The sample lists about 680,000 clones, about three quarters occurring once. Input material: memory CD4+ T cells sorted from blood. As to subset: CD45RA-negative fraction. All receptors derive from a woman aged 25 to 39 in good health.

V gene TRBV4-1 combines with J gene TRBJ2-3; 7 nucleotides align to TRBD2. CDR1 MGHRA and CDR2 YSYEKL come from the germline V gene. CDR3 length: 16 amino acids. After removal of 0 bases from V and 3 bases from J, the junction contained 6 bases not matched to a gene. The CDR3 nucleotides read TGCGCCAGCAGCCAAGAGGTCGCGGGACTAACAGATACGCAGTATTTT. This encodes CASSQEVAGLTDTQYF.

This clone came up many times. The V gene is TRBV5-1, the J gene TRBJ1-2; unclear D gene. CDR3 size: 14 residues. The germline V gene encodes CDR1 SGHRS and CDR2 YFSETQ. With 0 bases removed from V and 8 bases from J, the gap between germline ends came to 14 bases. The CDR3, as DNA: TGCGCCAGCAGCTTGGGTGATCTTTTCGACGGCTACACCTTC. Protein: CASSLGDLFDGYTF.

Comments on this clone: Since a much larger clone is just one base distant, this may be a read error. J is TRBJ2-1 and V is TRBV5-6; D is uncertain. With 3 bases removed from V and 5 bases from J, the gap between germline ends came to 3 bases. The CDR3 sequence is 11 residues long. Germline V gene lookup returns CDR1 SGHDT and CDR2 YYEEEE. CDR3 region: CASSYHNEQFF. As DNA, the CDR3 is TGTGCCAGCAGCTACCACAATGAGCAGTTCTTC.

The V call is TRBV5-1, the J call TRBJ2-1; D is possibly TRBD2 (5 bases). Trimming took off 5 bases at V and 6 bases at J, with 15 bases between the two ends. The CDR3 sequence is 14 residues long. Germline V gives CDR1 SGHRS, CDR2 YFSETQ. The CDR3 reads CASSIGEGRNEQFF. CDR3 coding DNA: TGCGCCAGCAGTATAGGTGAGGGTCGCAATGAGCAGTTCTTC. The variable domain in full, with the rest retrieved from reference TRBV5-1 and TRBJ2-1, is KAGVTQTPRYLIKTRGQQVTLSCSPISGHRSVSWYQQTPGQGLQFLFEYFSETQRNKGNFPGRFSGRQFSNSRSEMNVSTLELGDSALYLCASSIGEGRNEQFFGPGTRLTVL.

This clone was seen more than once but under ten times. This chain uses TRBV5-1 with TRBJ1-5, with D tentatively TRBD1 (5 bases). In germline, CDR1 is SGHRS, CDR2 YFSETQ. The CDR3 runs to 18 residues. Trimming took 4 bases from V and 0 from J, leaving 20 bases between them. The CDR3 nucleotides read TGCGCCAGCAGCCCAGGGAACTCGGCAGATTATAGCAATCAGCCCCAGCATTTT. Translated: CASSPGNSADYSNQPQHF.

The rearrangement joins TRBV28 to TRBJ2-2, with TRBD1 matching over 8 bases. Losses at the gene ends were 5 bases for V and 0 bases for J; bases not matched to a gene: 2. The CDR3 consists of 15 residues. CDR1 and CDR2 (germline): MDHEN, SYDVKM. The CDR3 loop reads CASSQGQANTGELFF. CDR3 DNA: TGTGCCAGCAGTCAGGGACAGGCGAACACCGGGGAGCTGTTTTTT.